The source of this TCR beta chain is a study of blood T cell repertoires in COVID-19. Study details: Samples came from the United States, Italy and Spain, spanning acute and convalescent COVID-19. PBMCs, B-cell-depleted T cells, or T cells were the source of the cDNA or gDNA that made up the material.

The CDR3 consists of 16 residues. Trimming took 2 bases from V and 5 from J; bases not matched to a gene: 7. Germline V gene lookup returns CDR1 LGHDT and CDR2 YNNKEL (reference sequence). This clone occurred a few times. Authors' processing steps: Estimation of nucleated cell counts relied on the amplification of reference gene primers. Produced via immunoSEQ multiplex PCR; TCRdb's table is partial and in-frame only. The V and J calls and clone size are taken from that table; D and trimming were inferred from the DNA. The repertoire includes 210,000 or so clones, under 90% of them detected once, and roughly 20% sits in the top ten.

This clonotype was sampled from a human donor in a cohort sampled during active COVID-19. The rearrangement uses TRBV3-1 (or the pseudogene TRBV3-2) and TRBJ2-3; 10 bases are shared with TRBD2. Sequencing was done on a sample of peripheral blood. CDR3 in DNA: TGTGCCAGCAGCCAAACTCCCGGGACTAGCGTAGATACGCAGTATTTT. It is translated as CASSQTPGTSVDTQYF.